This T cell receptor beta chain was obtained from a study of blood T cell repertoires in COVID-19. Background on the study: T cells, B-cell-depleted T cells, or PBMCs supplied cDNA or gDNA.

Original data processing: Reference gene primer amplification yielded estimated nucleated cell counts. Some clones are missing from TCRdb's copy, which holds only in-frame ones; the method was immunoSEQ multiplex PCR. That table supplies the V and J calls and clone size; D and trimming were determined from the DNA. The profile shows approximately 90,000 clones, 90% of them singletons. This clonotype was obtained from a man between 60 and 75 years old with acute or convalescent COVID-19. The sequenced material came from peripheral blood.

The CDR3 is CSVSGQGEIYGYTF. In nucleotides, the CDR3 is TGCAGCGTTTCCGGACAGGGGGAGATCTATGGCTACACCTTC. V usage is TRBV29-1 and J usage is TRBJ1-2; 10 nucleotides match TRBD1. V was pared by 5 bases and J by 4 bases, with 7 bases of the junction left unmatched. This CDR3 spans 14 amino acids. CDR1 and CDR2 from the germline V gene are SQVTM and ANQGSEA.